The 26 T cell receptor beta chains below all came from one sample that was sequenced in a study of shared clonotypes between healthy human individuals. Here immunoSEQ multiplex PCR was the method, and the copy in TCRdb shows in-frame clones only, minus some. Altogether 180,000 or so clones are present, about 93% being singletons, with the ten largest covering 0.067%. Sequencing was performed on naive CD4+ T cells sorted from blood. Subset indicated: CD45RA+ positively selected. These receptors originate from a woman aged 25 to 39 in good health.

The chain couples TRBV19 to TRBJ2-5, with D unclear. The length of the CDR3 is 14 residues. Germline V lookup: CDR1 LNHDA, CDR2 SQIVND (reference sequence). V lost 1 base and J lost 3, with 9 bases in between. DNA of the CDR3: TGTGCCAGTAGTATAGCGAGCGAAAAAGAGACCCAGTACTTC. The encoded protein is CASSIASEKETQYF. The full variable domain, with the rest looked up from reference TRBV19 and TRBJ2-5, is DGGITQSPKYLFRKEGQNVTLSCEQNLNHDAMYWYRQDPGQGLRLIYYSQIVNDFQKGDIAEGYSVSREKKESFPLTVTSAQKNPTAFYLCASSIASEKETQYFGPGTRLLVL.

V usage is TRBV28 and J usage is TRBJ2-7; a weak D match, TRBD1 (6 bases). This CDR3 comprises 14 residues. Germline V gene sequence: CDR1 MDHEN, CDR2 SYDVKM. V lost 6 bases to trimming and J lost 4 bases, with 16 bases between them. This CDR3 is CASRIPTGPYEQYF. CDR3 in DNA: TGTGCCAGCAGAATTCCGACAGGTCCTTACGAGCAGTACTTC. The whole variable domain, remainder taken from reference TRBV28 and TRBJ2-7, is DVKVTQSSRYLVKRTGEKVFLECVQDMDHENMFWYRQDPGLGLRLIYFSYDVKMKEKGDIPEGYSVSREKKERFSLILESASTNQTSMYLCASRIPTGPYEQYFGPGTRLTVT.

The V and J genes are TRBV6-5 and TRBJ2-5; 9 positions match TRBD2. Matching the DNA end better, TRBJ2-7 makes the J call doubtful. The CDR3 covers 14 residues. Germline V gene data show CDR1 as MNHEY and CDR2 as SVGAGI. The CDR3 region is CASSYRSGSYEQYF. CDR3 coding DNA: TGTGCCAGCAGTTACCGTAGCGGGAGTTACGAGCAGTACTTC.

This clone has only a few counts. V usage is TRBV19 and J usage is TRBJ2-7; weak D call: TRBD2 (6 bases). CDR3 length: 14 residues. Germline CDR1 is LNHDA and CDR2 is SQIVND (reference sequence). The germline V and J ends were trimmed by 6 bases and 6 bases, with 18 bases remaining between them. The CDR3 reads CASRPAATAGEQYF. CDR3 DNA sequence: TGTGCCAGTAGACCTGCCGCCACAGCGGGCGAGCAGTACTTC.

The V gene is TRBV28, the J gene TRBJ1-2, with D perhaps matching TRBD1 (5 bases). The CDR3 consists of 13 residues. The germline V gene has CDR1 MDHEN and CDR2 SYDVKM. V lost 8 bases and J lost 2, with 12 bases in between. The CDR3 DNA is TGTGCCAGCGGCACAGGACCCAACTATGGCTACACCTTC. Its protein is CASGTGPNYGYTF.

J is TRBJ1-2 and V is TRBV5-8; 10 nucleotides match TRBD1. This CDR3 has 16 residues. V lost 0 bases to trimming and J lost 2 bases; unmatched junction nucleotides: 4. Germline lookup yields CDR1 SGHTS and CDR2 YDEGEE. CDR3 region: CASSLGRTGGNYGYTF. The CDR3 nucleotides are TGTGCCAGCAGCTTGGGGCGGACAGGGGGGAACTATGGCTACACCTTC. Supplemented by reference TRBV5-8 and TRBJ1-2, the full variable domain reads EAGVTQSPTHLIKTRGQQATLRCSPISGHTSVYWYQQALGLGLQFLLWYDEGEERNRGNFPPRFSGRQFPNYSSELNVNALELEDSALYLCASSLGRTGGNYGYTFGSGTRLTVV.

The chain couples TRBV28 to TRBJ2-1; no firm D call. The CDR3 has 12 amino acids. V lost 5 bases and J lost 8, with 10 bases in between. CDR1 and CDR2 (germline): MDHEN, SYDVKM. The CDR3 nucleotides are TGTGCCAGCAGTACAACAGAAGATGAGCAGTTCTTC. The encoded protein is CASSTTEDEQFF.

The V and J genes are TRBV10-3 and TRBJ1-3; D gene uncertain. Germline lookup yields CDR1 ENHRY and CDR2 SYGVKD. This CDR3 contains 15 residues. V was clipped by 0 bases and J by 4 bases, with 10 bases between them. CDR3 sequence (DNA): TGTGCCATCAGTGAGTCGACTAGTGCAGGAAACACCATATATTTT. This sequence encodes CAISESTSAGNTIYF.

The chain carries TRBV10-3 and TRBJ2-3; 7 bases align to TRBD1. The CDR3 sequence is 14 residues long. Germline CDR1 ENHRY, CDR2 SYGVKD. V lost 6 bases, J lost 1 base, and 4 bases stayed unmatched. This chain's CDR3 is CAISRGSGTDTQYF. CDR3 bases: TGTGCCATCAGCAGGGGGTCGGGCACAGATACGCAGTATTTT.

The chain carries TRBV29-1 and TRBJ1-3, with 7 bases that match TRBD1. The germline gives CDR1 SQVTM, CDR2 ANQGSEA. This CDR3 comprises 14 residues. J gave up 8 bases and V 6 bases, and 13 bases lay outside the gene matches. CDR3 in DNA: TGCAGCGTACCGACAGGGTTCAGTTGCGACACCATATATTTT. As protein: CSVPTGFSCDTIYF. Full variable domain (outside the CDR3, taken from reference TRBV29-1 and TRBJ1-3): SAVISQKPSRDICQRGTSLTIQCQVDSQVTMMFWYRQQPGQSLTLIATANQGSEATYESGFVIDKFPISRPNLTFSTLTVSNMSPEDSSIYLCSVPTGFSCDTIYFGEGSWLTVV.

Only one count was recorded for this clone. The chain employs TRBV18 and TRBJ1-1; TRBD1 aligns across 7 bases. The CDR3 is 14 residues long. With 3 bases clipped from V and 7 bases from J, the junction kept 8 bases outside the gene matches. Germline V CDR1 and CDR2: KGHSH, LQKENI. CDR3 DNA: TGTGCCAGCTCACCGGGGGTAGACAGGGATGAAGCTTTCTTT. Translating gives CASSPGVDRDEAFF.

This clone was detected only once. This chain connects TRBV18 to TRBJ2-1; 12 bases line up with TRBD2. The junction had 8 bases not matched to a gene; V was cut back by 4 bases and J by 4 bases. CDR1 KGHSH and CDR2 LQKENI come from the germline V gene. This CDR3 spans 17 amino acids. The CDR3 DNA follows: TGTGCCAGCTCACTCGGACTAGCGGGATCGGGGTACAATGAGCAGTTCTTC. Its translation is CASSLGLAGSGYNEQFF.

The chain links TRBV11-2 to TRBJ2-7, with 8 bases aligning to TRBD1. Germline CDR1 reads SGHAT; CDR2 reads FQNNGV. The CDR3 length is 16 residues. After removal of 1 base from V and 6 bases from J, the junction contained 11 bases not matched to a gene. CDR3 residues: CASSLGGDRGEGEQYF. CDR3 in DNA: TGTGCCAGCAGCTTAGGGGGCGACAGGGGTGAAGGCGAGCAGTACTTC.

The CDR3 spells CAISDRAGAYEQYF. The CDR3 DNA sequence: TGTGCCATCAGTGACAGGGCGGGTGCCTACGAGCAGTACTTC. The gene calls are TRBV10-3 and TRBJ2-7; D may be TRBD1 or TRBD2 (5 bases each). Germline-derived CDR1 and CDR2 are ENHRY and SYGVKD. The CDR3 has 14 residues. V lost 3 bases and J lost 2, with 11 bases in between.

The gene calls are TRBV2 and TRBJ2-5, with a tentative D call TRBD1 (5 bases). Germline V gene data show CDR1 as SNHLY and CDR2 as FYNNEI. The CDR3 spans 11 residues. The V and J ends lost 2 bases and 11 bases respectively, with 9 bases between them. Written as DNA, the CDR3 is TGTGCCAGCAGTGAATCTGGGGCTCAGTACTTC. Translated, it gives CASSESGAQYF.

V and J are TRBV5-1 and TRBJ1-6; 7 bases line up with TRBD1. The CDR3 has 15 residues. Trimming took 0 bases from V and 5 from J; bases not matched to a gene: 2. From germline, CDR1 is SGHRS and CDR2 YFSETQ. The DNA of the CDR3 is TGCGCCAGCAGCTTGGATGGACAGGATAATTCACCCCTCCACTTT. Its translation is CASSLDGQDNSPLHF.

V and J are TRBV5-5 and TRBJ2-6; D is undetermined. Germline assignment: CDR1 SGHKS and CDR2 YYEKEE (reference sequence). This CDR3 spans 16 amino acids. V gave up 0 bases and J gave up 0 bases, with 7 bases separating them. CDR3 sequence reads: CASSLGQSSGANVLTF. The CDR3 nucleotides read TGTGCCAGCAGCTTGGGCCAGAGCTCTGGGGCCAACGTCCTGACTTTC.

This chain links TRBV7-3 with TRBJ2-5; perhaps TRBD1 as D (6 bases). Per germline, CDR1 SGHTA and CDR2 FQGTGA. The CDR3 spans 17 residues. V was cut by 5 bases and J by 5 bases, with 24 bases left in between. The CDR3, as DNA: TGTGCCAGCAGCCTACCAGAAGGACAGCCTTCCCGGGAGACCCAGTACTTC. The encoded protein is CASSLPEGQPSRETQYF.

This clone appeared a single time. DNA for the CDR3: TGTGCAAGTCGCTTCGTACGTGCCTACGAGCAGTACTTC. Translating it yields CASRFVRAYEQYF. The chain combines TRBV12-2 with TRBJ2-7. TRBV12-2 is designated a pseudogene. CDR3 size: 13 residues.

This clone was seen once. The chain uses TRBV19 and TRBJ1-1, with TRBD1 matching over 7 bases. Germline CDR1 and CDR2: LNHDA and SQIVND (reference sequence). V lost 4 bases, J lost 8 bases, and 10 bases stayed unmatched. The CDR3 length is 14 residues. The CDR3 DNA follows: TGTGCCAGTAGTAAGGCATATGGGACAGACGAAGCTTTCTTT. Its protein product is CASSKAYGTDEAFF.

The chain combines TRBV12-2 with TRBJ2-7; the table assigns TRBD2, which was not confirmed against the DNA. TRBV12-2 is designated a pseudogene. The CDR3 has 17 residues. Here the CDR3 DNA reads TGTGCAAGTCGCTTAGGAAGACTAGCGGGAGCTAGCTACGAGCAGTACTTC. This codes for CASRLGRLAGASYEQYF.

The chain is built from TRBV7-6 and TRBJ2-5; the match to TRBD2 covers 12 bases. Trimming took 5 bases from V and 4 from J; bases not matched to a gene: 14. Germline V gene lookup returns CDR1 SGHVS and CDR2 FNYEAQ. The CDR3 length is 18 residues. The CDR3 loop is CASSPMGPSGRAAETQYF. In DNA, the CDR3 is TGTGCCAGCAGCCCCATGGGCCCTAGCGGGAGGGCGGCAGAGACCCAGTACTTC. The full variable domain, in which reference TRBV7-6 and TRBJ2-5 provide the parts outside the CDR3, is GAGVSQSPRYKVTKRGQDVALRCDPISGHVSLYWYRQALGQGPEFLTYFNYEAQQDKSGLPNDRFSAERPEGSISTLTIQRTEQRDSAMYRCASSPMGPSGRAAETQYFGPGTRLLVL.

The V call is TRBV6-6, the J call TRBJ1-3; D ambiguous. Trimming left V 0 bases short and J 1 base short, with 10 bases between. Germline V CDR1 and CDR2: MNHNY, SVGAGI (reference sequence). The CDR3 covers 16 residues. The chain's CDR3 is CASSYSLGPSGNTIYF. CDR3 nucleotides: TGTGCCAGCAGTTACTCGCTCGGACCATCTGGAAACACCATATATTTT.

The chain is built from TRBV5-4 and TRBJ1-3; D unclear. The CDR3 length is 14 residues. The germline gives CDR1 SGHNT, CDR2 YYREEE (reference sequence). V lost 3 bases and J 4 bases, leaving 11 bases between the germline ends. The CDR3 protein is CASSSDGVGNTIYF. The CDR3 DNA reads as TGTGCCAGCAGCTCCGACGGGGTGGGAAACACCATATATTTT.

As to this clone: This CDR3 is also generated by other DNA sequences in the sample. The chain couples TRBV5-1 to TRBJ2-7; perhaps TRBD2 as D (6 bases). The V end lost 0 bases, the J end lost 2 bases, and 9 bases lay between the germline ends. The germline V gene has CDR1 SGHRS and CDR2 YFSETQ. This CDR3 has 14 amino acids. CDR3 amino acids: CASSLVSGTYEQYF. The CDR3 DNA reads as TGCGCCAGCAGCTTGGTTAGCGGAACCTACGAGCAGTACTTC.

This chain uses TRBV7-2 with TRBJ1-5; D is unclear. Trimming removed 4 bases from V and 6 bases from J, with 13 bases in between. The CDR3 has 14 residues. Germline values: CDR1 SGHTA, CDR2 FQGNSA. The DNA for the CDR3 is TGTGCCAGCAGCTCCCAAAACGACATTCAGCCCCAGCATTTT. This encodes CASSSQNDIQPQHF.